The rows below give T cell receptor beta chains drawn from one sample of a study of T-cell reconstitution after alpha-beta-depleted transplantation in children. TCRdb re-called the PCR reads through MiXCR, storing one row per CDR3 protein. The data show about 97,000 distinct CDR3 sequences, around 6.1% seen once. This specimen was PBMCs, mostly from graft donor cells, taken 60 days after TCRalphabeta/CD19-depleted stem cell transplant. Receptor source: a female patient aged 2 to 10 who had a stem cell transplant for Fanconi anemia, so the T cells may come from the graft donor. The CDR3 runs from the conserved cysteine through the conserved F or W. A D gene is named only where the DNA matches it firmly. Clone size is shown for a subset of rows, as once, few, many or a class of expanded clone.

TRBV6-5	TRBJ2-7	-	-	CASTDTFYEQYF	TGTGCCAGCACCGACACGTTCTACGAGCAGTACTTC
TRBV7-8	TRBJ2-4	many	TRBD2	CASSLSGGLAKNIQYF	TGTGCCAGCAGCTTAAGCGGGGGCCTAGCCAAAAACATTCAGTACTTC
TRBV4-2	TRBJ2-7	many	-	CASSTQPGRSAYEQYF	TGTGCCAGCAGCACCCAACCCGGGCGGAGCGCTTACGAGCAGTACTTC
TRBV5-1	TRBJ2-3	many	TRBD2	CASSLGTSTDTQYF	TGTGCCAGCAGCTTAGGGACTAGTACAGATACGCAGTATTTT
TRBV27	TRBJ2-2	few	-	CASSLSWNTGELFF	TGTGCCAGCAGTTTAAGTTGGAACACCGGGGAGCTGTTTTTT
TRBV30	TRBJ2-2	many	-	CAWSLIGSVGELFF	TGTGCCTGGTCCCTTATTGGAAGTGTCGGGGAGCTGTTTTTT
TRBV12-3/TRBV12-4	TRBJ2-3	-	-	CASSLVSFTDTQYF	TGTGCCAGCAGTTTAGTTAGTTTCACAGATACGCAGTATTTT
TRBV7-2	TRBJ2-1	-	TRBD2	CASSLAGGAFVGQFF	TGTGCCAGCAGCCTCGCGGGGGGCGCATTTGTTGGGCAGTTCTTC
TRBV5-1	TRBJ2-5	few	-	CASSFSPQETQYF	TGCGCCAGCAGCTTTTCCCCCCAAGAGACCCAGTACTTC
TRBV12-3/TRBV12-4	TRBJ1-1	many	-	CASSFSLGGTEAFF	TGTGCCAGCAGTTTTAGCCTAGGGGGCACTGAAGCTTTCTTT
TRBV25-1	TRBJ2-2	-	-	CASSESATVTGELFF	TGTGCCAGCAGTGAGTCAGCGACCGTCACCGGGGAGCTGTTTTTT
TRBV11-2	TRBJ2-5	-	-	CASSFQPRLAGGQETQYF	TGTGCCAGCAGCTTCCAGCCCCGTTTGGCCGGGGGTCAAGAGACCCAGTACTTC
TRBV5-1	TRBJ1-6	many	-	CASSLTTLPSSSPLHF	TGCGCCAGCAGCTTGACTACCCTACCCTCTTCTTCACCCCTCCACTTT
TRBV29-1	TRBJ2-3	-	-	CSVRRPRTDTQYF	TGCAGCGTTCGCAGACCCCGCACAGATACGCAGTATTTT
TRBV10-3	TRBJ2-5	-	TRBD1	CAISVLQGARSETQYF	TGTGCCATCAGTGTTTTACAGGGGGCGCGGAGCGAGACCCAGTACTTC
TRBV18	TRBJ2-5	many	-	CASSPRPETQYF	TGTGCCAGCTCACCACGACCCGAGACCCAGTACTTC
TRBV12-3/TRBV12-4	TRBJ1-3	many	-	CASSLTRGGNTIYF	TGTGCCAGCAGCCTAACCAGGGGAGGAAACACCATATATTTT
TRBV27	TRBJ2-7	many	-	CASSFRGVTYEQYF	TGTGCCAGCAGTTTTAGAGGGGTTACCTACGAGCAGTACTTC
TRBV7-9	TRBJ2-7	few	-	CASSPIGPLEQYF	TGTGCCAGCAGCCCTATAGGTCCCCTCGAGCAGTACTTC
TRBV28	TRBJ2-1	many	-	CATRTTEQFF	TGTGCCACCCGGACAACTGAGCAGTTCTTC
TRBV5-1	TRBJ2-7	many	TRBD2	CASSLAKDSGSSYEQYF	TGCGCCAGCAGCTTGGCGAAGGACAGCGGGAGTTCCTACGAGCAGTACTTC
TRBV12-3/TRBV12-4	TRBJ2-5	many	TRBD2	CASSIRTSGGVGETQYF	TGTGCCAGCAGTATACGGACTAGCGGGGGGGTTGGAGAGACCCAGTACTTC
TRBV12-3/TRBV12-4	TRBJ1-5	many	TRBD1	CASSRTGGRNNQPQHF	TGTGCCAGCAGTCGGACAGGGGGAAGGAACAATCAGCCCCAGCATTTT
TRBV30	TRBJ2-3	-	TRBD1	CAWSTGGTDTQYF	TGTGCCTGGAGTACAGGGGGCACAGATACGCAGTATTTT
TRBV19	TRBJ2-5	few	-	CASSIRGLETQYF	TGTGCCAGTAGTATCCGGGGCCTTGAGACCCAGTACTTC
TRBV5-6	TRBJ2-3	many	-	CASSGGINTDTQYF	TGTGCCAGCAGCGGAGGTATCAACACAGATACGCAGTATTTT
TRBV12-3/TRBV12-4	TRBJ2-3	few	-	CASSSHTDTQYF	TGTGCCAGCAGTTCCCATACAGATACGCAGTATTTT
TRBV5-1	TRBJ2-7	-	-	CASSLEGYGSYEQYF	TGCGCCAGCAGCTTGGAAGGGTATGGGTCCTACGAGCAGTACTTC
TRBV29-1	TRBJ2-1	many	-	CSVEESLGAGGEQFF	TGCAGCGTTGAAGAGAGTTTAGGGGCTGGGGGTGAGCAGTTCTTC